The clone carrying this T cell receptor beta chain was counted at least ten times. This sample was included in a study of T and B cells in COVID-19 patients. V was cut by 3 bases and J by 8 bases, with 11 bases left in between. Germline lookup yields CDR1 MNHEY and CDR2 SMNVEV (reference sequence). The CDR3 has 13 residues. TRB rearrangements were amplified by multiplex PCR with BIOMED2 TRB-A/B primers. TCRdb re-called the multiplex PCR reads through MiXCR, storing one row per CDR3 protein. The sample yields around 28,000 distinct CDR3 sequences, approximately 32% seen once. Blood genomic DNA input for TRB amplification was roughly 250-550 ng.

The rearrangement joins TRBV27 to TRBJ2-1; the D call may be TRBD1 or TRBD2 (5 bases each). This TCR came from a human donor who had recovered from COVID-19. The sample consisted of blood. In nucleotides, the CDR3 is TGTGCCAGCAGTTTGGGGGTAGGCGATGAGCAGTTCTTC. Protein: CASSLGVGDEQFF.